A single sample gave rise to the 5 T cell receptor beta chains below, sequenced in a study of graft-versus-host responses after intestinal transplantation. Profiled with immunoSEQ multiplex PCR; TCRdb holds only in-frame clones, not every one. Here the sample spans over 90,000 clones, roughly 90% being singletons. Their antigens are not known. The specimen was unstimulated CD8+ T cells sorted from spleen or lymph node cells, collected before intestinal transplant. The receptors were gathered from a human donor who received an intestinal transplant.

The V gene is TRBV4-1, the J gene TRBJ2-7; 9 bases align to TRBD1. Germline V CDR1 and CDR2: MGHRA, YSYEKL. V shed 1 base, J shed 4 bases, and the junction held 5 bases outside the gene matches. The CDR3 totals 15 residues. As DNA, the CDR3 is TGCGCCAGCAGCCAAGTGGACAGGGGACCTTACGAGCAGTACTTC. It codes for CASSQVDRGPYEQYF.

The V call is TRBV27, the J call TRBJ2-3, with a possible D match to TRBD2 (5 bases). Germline lookup yields CDR1 MNHEY and CDR2 SMNVEV (reference sequence). Between the trimmed V and J ends, which lost 5 bases and 6 bases, there was a span of 15 bases. CDR3 length: 14 residues. The CDR3 DNA follows: TGTGCCAGCAGTCCGGAATGGCGGAGGGATACGCAGTATTTT. This gives the protein CASSPEWRRDTQYF.

The chain employs TRBV11-2 and TRBJ2-4, with D tentatively TRBD1 (6 bases). Germline values: CDR1 SGHAT, CDR2 FQNNGV. The CDR3 runs 13 residues. V was trimmed by 5 bases and J by 11 bases, leaving 16 bases between them. The CDR3 bases are TGTGCCAGCAGCCCAATCAGGGGATCCCTTCAGTACTTC. This translates into CASSPIRGSLQYF.

This clone has only a few counts. The chain carries TRBV2 and TRBJ1-4; D uncertain. Trimming took off 7 bases at V and 7 bases at J, with 19 bases between the two ends. This CDR3 has 15 residues. Germline V gene sequence: CDR1 SNHLY, CDR2 FYNNEI. For the CDR3, the DNA is TGTGCCAGCACGAACACCTTGGGAGGAGGTGAAAAACTGTTTTTT. Amino acids: CASTNTLGGGEKLFF.

This chain uses TRBV7-8 with TRBJ2-7; TRBD1 matches 7 bases. Germline V lookup: CDR1 SGHVS, CDR2 FQNEAQ. This CDR3 contains 15 residues. V shed 5 bases, J shed 6 bases, and the junction held 13 bases outside the gene matches. The CDR3 region has the DNA TGTGCCAGCAGCCCGGGACAGATCCTCCTTGGCGAGCAGTACTTC. Amino acids: CASSPGQILLGEQYF.